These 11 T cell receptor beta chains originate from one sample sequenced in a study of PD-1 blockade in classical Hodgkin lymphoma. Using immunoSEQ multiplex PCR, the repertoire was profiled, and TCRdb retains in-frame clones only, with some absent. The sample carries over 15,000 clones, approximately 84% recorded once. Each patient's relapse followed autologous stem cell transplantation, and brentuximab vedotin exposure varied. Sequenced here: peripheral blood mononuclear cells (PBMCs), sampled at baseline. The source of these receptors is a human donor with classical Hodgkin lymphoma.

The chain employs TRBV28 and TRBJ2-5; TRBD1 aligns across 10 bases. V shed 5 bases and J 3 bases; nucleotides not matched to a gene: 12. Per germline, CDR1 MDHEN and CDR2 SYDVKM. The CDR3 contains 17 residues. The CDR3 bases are TGTGCCAGCAGTCTTCACTTCGACAGGGGGCAGAAAGAGACCCAGTACTTC. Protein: CASSLHFDRGQKETQYF.

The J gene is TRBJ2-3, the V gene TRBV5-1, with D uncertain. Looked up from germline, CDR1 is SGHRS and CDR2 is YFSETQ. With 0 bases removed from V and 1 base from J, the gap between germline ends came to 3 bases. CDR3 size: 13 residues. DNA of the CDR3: TGCGCCAGCAGCTTGGCCGGCACAGATACGCAGTATTTT. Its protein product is CASSLAGTDTQYF.

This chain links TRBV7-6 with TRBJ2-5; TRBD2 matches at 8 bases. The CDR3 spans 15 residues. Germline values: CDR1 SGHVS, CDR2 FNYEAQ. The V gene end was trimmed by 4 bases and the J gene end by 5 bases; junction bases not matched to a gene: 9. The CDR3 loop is CASSSPGGGAETQYF. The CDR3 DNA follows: TGTGCCAGCAGCTCACCGGGGGGGGGCGCGGAGACCCAGTACTTC.

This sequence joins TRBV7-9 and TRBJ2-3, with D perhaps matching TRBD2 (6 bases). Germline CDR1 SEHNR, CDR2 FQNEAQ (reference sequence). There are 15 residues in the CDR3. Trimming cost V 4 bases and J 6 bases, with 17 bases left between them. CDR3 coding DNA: TGTGCCAGCAGCTCCAGGGACTCCCGAGGGGATACGCAGTATTTT. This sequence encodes CASSSRDSRGDTQYF.

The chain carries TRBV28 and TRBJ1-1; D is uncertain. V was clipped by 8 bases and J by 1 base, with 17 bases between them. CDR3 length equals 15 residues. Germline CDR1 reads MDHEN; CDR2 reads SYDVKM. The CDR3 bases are TGTGCCAGCCGACGGGTCATCGTCAGGAACACTGAAGCTTTCTTT. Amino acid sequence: CASRRVIVRNTEAFF.

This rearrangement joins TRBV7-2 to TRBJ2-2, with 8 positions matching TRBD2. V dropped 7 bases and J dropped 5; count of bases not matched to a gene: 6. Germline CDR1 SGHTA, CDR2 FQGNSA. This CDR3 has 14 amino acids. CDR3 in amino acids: CASTIQRGTGELFF. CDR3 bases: TGTGCCAGCACTATACAGCGGGGGACCGGGGAGCTGTTTTTT.

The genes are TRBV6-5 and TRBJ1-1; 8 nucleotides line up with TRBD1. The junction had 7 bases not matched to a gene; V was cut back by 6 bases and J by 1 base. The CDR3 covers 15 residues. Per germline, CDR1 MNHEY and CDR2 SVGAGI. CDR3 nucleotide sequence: TGTGCCAGCAGGCGGACAGGGACAGGGAACACTGAAGCTTTCTTT. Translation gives CASRRTGTGNTEAFF.

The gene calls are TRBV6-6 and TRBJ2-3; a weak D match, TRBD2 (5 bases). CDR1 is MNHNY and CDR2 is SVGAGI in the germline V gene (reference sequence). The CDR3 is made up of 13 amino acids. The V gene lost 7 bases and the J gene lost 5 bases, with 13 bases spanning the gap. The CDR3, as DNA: TGTGCCAGCAATAAATATGAGGGAGATACGCAGTATTTT. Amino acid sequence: CASNKYEGDTQYF.

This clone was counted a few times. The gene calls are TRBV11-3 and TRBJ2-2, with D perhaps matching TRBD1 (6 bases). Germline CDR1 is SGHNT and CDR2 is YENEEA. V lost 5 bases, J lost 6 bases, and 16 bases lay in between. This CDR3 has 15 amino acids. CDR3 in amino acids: CASSLGQYAAGELFF. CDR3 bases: TGTGCCAGCAGCCTCGGACAGTATGCGGCCGGGGAGCTGTTTTTT.

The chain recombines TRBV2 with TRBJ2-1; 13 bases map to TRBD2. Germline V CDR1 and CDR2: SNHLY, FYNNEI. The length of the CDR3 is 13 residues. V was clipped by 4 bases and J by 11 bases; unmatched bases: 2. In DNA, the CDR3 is TGTGCCAGCAGTGGGACTAGCGGGGGTCAGCAGTTCTTC. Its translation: CASSGTSGGQQFF.

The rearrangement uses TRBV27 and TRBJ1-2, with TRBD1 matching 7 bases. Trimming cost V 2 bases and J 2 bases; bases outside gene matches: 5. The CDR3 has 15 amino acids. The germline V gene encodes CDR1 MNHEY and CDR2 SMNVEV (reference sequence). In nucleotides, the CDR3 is TGTGCCAGCAGTTTAGCACAGGGGTTGAACTATGGCTACACCTTC. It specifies CASSLAQGLNYGYTF.